This is a list of T cell receptor beta chains from one sample in a study of tumor-infiltrating lymphocytes in primary liver carcinoma. TCRdb fed the multiplex PCR reads into MiXCR, producing one record per CDR3 protein. The sample yields 180,000 or so distinct CDR3 sequences, roughly 60% seen once. The sequencing input was peripheral blood. The receptors derive from a man in his forties with primary liver carcinoma and hepatitis B virus infection. Both conserved end residues are part of each CDR3. The D gene is left open where the match is weak. Not every row has a clone size; where given, it reads once, few, many or a size class.

cdr3_nt cdr3_aa d_call j_call clone_size v_call
TGTGCCAGCAGCCTAGCTAGTGGCTCTGGGGCCAACGTCCTGACTTTC CASSLASGSGANVLTF NA TRBJ2-6 NA TRBV6-1
TGTACCAGCAGTGGACGACAGACTCTCATGCTATTTGGCTACACCTTC CTSSGRQTLMLFGYTF NA TRBJ1-2 NA TRBV6-1
TGCGCCAGCAGCCAAAACCCCTCGAGGGCCTGGAACACTGAAGCTTTCTTT CASSQNPSRAWNTEAFF NA TRBJ1-1 many TRBV4-1
TGCAGCGTTGAAGGGGGGAGAGACACAGATACGCAGTATTTT CSVEGGRDTDTQYF NA TRBJ2-3 NA TRBV29-1
TGCAGCGTTGGAGGGGGTAGGGAGGAGACCCAGTACTTC CSVGGGREETQYF NA TRBJ2-5 NA TRBV29-1
TGTGCCAGCAGCTTCACATGGACAGGGAAGAATAAGCAGTTCTTC CASSFTWTGKNKQFF TRBD1 TRBJ2-1 NA TRBV11-1
TGTGCCAGCAGCCCAGGACTAGCGGGAGGCAACGAAGAGACCCAGTACTTC CASSPGLAGGNEETQYF TRBD2 TRBJ2-5 NA TRBV5-4
TGTGCCAGCAGCCATGGGCAGGCGGCAGATACGCAGTATTTT CASSHGQAADTQYF NA TRBJ2-3 NA TRBV5-5
TGTGCCAGCAGCTTGGGGACAGTGCAAGAGATCCAGTACTTC CASSLGTVQEIQYF TRBD1 TRBJ2-5 NA TRBV11-2
TGTGCCAGCAGTGAAGAGCCCGTCCTAGCGTCTAGCACAGATACGCAGTATTTT CASSEEPVLASSTDTQYF NA TRBJ2-3 NA TRBV6-1
TGCAGCGGGGACAGGGATACGCAGTATTTT CSGDRDTQYF TRBD1 TRBJ2-3 many TRBV29-1
TGTGCCAGCAGCCATAACAGGGACCAAGAGACCAAGTACTTC CASSHNRDQETKYF NA TRBJ2-5 NA TRBV5-5
TGTGCCAGCAGCGACTACGACAGACCGAATCAGCCCCAGCATTTT CASSDYDRPNQPQHF NA TRBJ1-5 few TRBV6-1
TGCGCCAGCAGCCAAGAAGGGACAGGGGCCTACGAGCAGTACTTC CASSQEGTGAYEQYF TRBD1 TRBJ2-7 NA TRBV4-1
TGTGCCAGCAGTACGGACTTTCAAGAGACCCAGTACTTC CASSTDFQETQYF NA TRBJ2-5 NA TRBV28
TGTGCCAGCAGCTTAGGGCAGGCAGGAATCGGTGGCTACACCTTC CASSLGQAGIGGYTF NA TRBJ1-2 NA TRBV7-9
TGTGCCAGCAGTTACAGACAGGGTACGCCACCCCTCCACTTT CASSYRQGTPPLHF TRBD1 TRBJ1-6 NA TRBV6-5
TGCGCCAGCAGCGGGGGGGGAGGGAGCGGGACCTACAATGAGCAGTTCTTC CASSGGGGSGTYNEQFF TRBD2 TRBJ2-1 few TRBV5-1
TGTGCCAGCAGCCCTGGGTTTCCCCAGGGAACTGAAGCTTTCTTT CASSPGFPQGTEAFF NA TRBJ1-1 many TRBV11-1
TGCGCCAGCAGCCGCTCCAGCGGGAGGGACATTCATTACTTC CASSRSSGRDIHYF TRBD2 TRBJ2-4 NA TRBV4-1
TGTGCCAGCAGTTTAGGGCTAGCGGGAGTAGGCGAGCTGTACTTC CASSLGLAGVGELYF TRBD2 TRBJ2-7 NA TRBV12-3/TRBV12-4
TGTGCCAGCAGCAAGGAGTACCAAGAGACCCAGTACTTC CASSKEYQETQYF NA TRBJ2-5 once TRBV7-9
TGTGCCAGCCGAGAAGTTAGGCCCAATCAGCCCCAGCGTTTT CASREVRPNQPQRF NA TRBJ1-5 NA TRBV6-2/TRBV6-3
TGTGCCAGCAGCCGTTACCCCCCAGGGCGGACTGAAGCTTTCTTT CASSRYPPGRTEAFF NA TRBJ1-1 many TRBV6-5
TGCGCCAGCGTCGGGGCCAGAGTGGGCAGCACTGAAGCTTTCTTT CASVGARVGSTEAFF NA TRBJ1-1 NA TRBV4-1
TGTGCCAGCAGACAGTTGACAGGGGGGAATCAGCCCCAGCATTTT CASRQLTGGNQPQHF TRBD1 TRBJ1-5 NA TRBV6-1
TGTGCCAGCCAACAGGAGGCAAGGGAGACCCAGTACTTC CASQQEARETQYF NA TRBJ2-5 few TRBV5-5
TGTGCCAGCAGTTCCAGGACAGGGAGCGAGCAGTACTTC CASSSRTGSEQYF TRBD1 TRBJ2-7 few TRBV12-3/TRBV12-4
TGTGCCAGCAGCAGAGGTCAGGGTACTGAAGCTTTCTTT CASSRGQGTEAFF NA TRBJ1-1 many TRBV11-2
TGCAGCGTTTTGAAGTCCGGAGCTAACTATGGCTACACCTTC CSVLKSGANYGYTF NA TRBJ1-2 NA TRBV29-1
TGTGCCAGTAGCTCCCTAGTACAGGGGCCTAAACCAACCCCCATGCGGGAGACCCAGTACTTC CASSSLVQGPKPTPMRETQYF TRBD1 TRBJ2-5 NA TRBV11-2
TGCGCCAGCAGCCTAGGGGCCAATGCTGAGCAGTTCTTC CASSLGANAEQFF NA TRBJ2-1 few TRBV10-1
TGCGCCAGCAGCCAAGGTCAACAGGCTCAATTTGAGCAGTTCTTC CASSQGQQAQFEQFF NA TRBJ2-1 few TRBV4-1
TGTGCCAGCAGCTTTGATCGTGATAGGGTCGGCACCGTGGAGCTGTTTTTT CASSFDRDRVGTVELFF NA TRBJ2-2 NA TRBV11-2
TGTGCCAGCAGGTTGGGACAGGAGTACTATGGCTACACCTTC CASRLGQEYYGYTF TRBD1 TRBJ1-2 NA TRBV6-6
TGTGCCAGCAGTACCCCGGGACTAGCTTCCGGGGAGCTGTCTTTT CASSTPGLASGELSF TRBD2 TRBJ2-2 NA TRBV6-5
TGCGCCAGCAGCTTGGAGGGGCGGGAGGTGAATGAGCATTTCTTC CASSLEGREVNEHFF TRBD2 TRBJ2-1 NA TRBV5-1
TGTGCCAGCAGGCCAACAGGGGGCGGGGAGACCCAGTACTTC CASRPTGGGETQYF TRBD1 TRBJ2-5 few TRBV6-1
TGTGCCAGCAGTTTAAGGCTAGCGGGATATCACGAGCAGTACTTC CASSLRLAGYHEQYF TRBD2 TRBJ2-7 NA TRBV12-3/TRBV12-4
TGCAGCGGTCGGAACACGAACACTGAAGCTTTCTTT CSGRNTNTEAFF NA TRBJ1-1 NA TRBV29-1
TGTGCCAGCTCACCACCGACGGGAGCAAAAGAGACCCAGTACTTC CASSPPTGAKETQYF NA TRBJ2-5 NA TRBV18
TGTGCCAGCAGCTTAGAGGGAGGGGGAGCCCCTCCGTCAGATATGCAGTATTTT CASSLEGGGAPPSDMQYF NA TRBJ2-3 NA TRBV11-2
TGTGCCATCAGTGACCCGGGGAGGCAGGATGGCTACACCTTC CAISDPGRQDGYTF NA TRBJ1-2 few TRBV10-3
TGTGCCATCAGTGCCCTTCCCCCGGGACAGGGGTTCGGCGAGCAGTACTTC CAISALPPGQGFGEQYF TRBD1 TRBJ2-7 NA TRBV10-3
TGTGCCAGCAGCGAACGATCACGGGCGAACACTGAAGCTTTCTTT CASSERSRANTEAFF NA TRBJ1-1 NA TRBV11-2
TGTGCCAGCAGTGAATGGACTGGCACAGATACGCAGTATTTT CASSEWTGTDTQYF NA TRBJ2-3 NA TRBV25-1
TGCAGCGCTGGTGGCGCTAACACTGAAGCTTTCTTT CSAGGANTEAFF NA TRBJ1-1 NA TRBV29-1
TGTGCCAGTAGTATAGATAAAGGCAATGAGCAGTTCTTC CASSIDKGNEQFF NA TRBJ2-1 NA TRBV19
TGTGCCAGCAGCTTGATACCGTCCGGGGAAAAACTGTTTTTT CASSLIPSGEKLFF NA TRBJ1-4 NA TRBV5-4
TGTGCCAGCAGACCAGACTGGAGGGACACTGAAGCTTTCTTT CASRPDWRDTEAFF NA TRBJ1-1 once TRBV7-9
TGCGCCAGCAGCTTGGCGGTGGGGCGGGAGACGCAGTATTTT CASSLAVGRETQYF TRBD2 TRBJ2-3 NA TRBV5-1
TGCAGTGTTGAAAACACCGGGACAAGTTATGGCTACACCTTC CSVENTGTSYGYTF NA TRBJ1-2 NA TRBV29-1
TGTGCCAGCAGTTACGCGGCTAGAGGGGGGAGAAATGTCTACGAGCAGTACTTC CASSYAARGGRNVYEQYF NA TRBJ2-7 NA TRBV6-5
TGCGCCAGCAGCGTCCAGACTAGCGGACATGTCAATGAGCAGTTCTTC CASSVQTSGHVNEQFF TRBD2 TRBJ2-1 NA TRBV5-1
TGCTCCAGCAACTTAACAGGGGAGGCCATCTACGAGCAGTACTTC CSSNLTGEAIYEQYF NA TRBJ2-7 NA TRBV5-1
TGTGCCAGCGTTCCAAGGGGGACGGGGGGCACAGATACGCAGTATTTT CASVPRGTGGTDTQYF NA TRBJ2-3 NA TRBV12-3/TRBV12-4
TGTGCCAGCAGCTTAGCGGAGGACGAGACCCAGTACTTC CASSLAEDETQYF NA TRBJ2-5 few TRBV7-8
TGTGCCAGCAGTTACTCACAGGGACTCTACGGCTACACCTTC CASSYSQGLYGYTF NA TRBJ1-2 NA TRBV6-5
TGCGCCAGCAGCCGAACAGCCCCCGGGGAGCTGTTTTTT CASSRTAPGELFF NA TRBJ2-2 NA TRBV4-1
TGTGCCAGCAGCCAAGATAGGGACGGTCGTTCACCCCTCCACTTT CASSQDRDGRSPLHF NA TRBJ1-6 NA TRBV4-2